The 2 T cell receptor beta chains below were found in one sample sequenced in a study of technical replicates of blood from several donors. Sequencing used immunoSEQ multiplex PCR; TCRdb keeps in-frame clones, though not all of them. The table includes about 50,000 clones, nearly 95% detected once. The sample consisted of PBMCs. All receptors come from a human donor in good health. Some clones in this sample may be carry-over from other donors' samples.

In DNA, the CDR3 is TGTGCCAGCAGCTTGGAAAGGGGCTATCAGCCCCAGCATTTT. As protein: CASSLERGYQPQHF. The V call is TRBV7-4, the J call TRBJ1-5, with a weak D call TRBD1 (5 bases). Trimming stripped 3 bases from V and 5 bases from J, with 11 bases between. The CDR3 runs 14 residues. CDR1 and CDR2 from the germline V gene are SGHVT and SQSDAQ. Full variable domain (outside the CDR3, taken from reference TRBV7-4 and TRBJ1-5): GAGVSQSPRYKVAKRGRDVALRCDSISGHVTLYWYRQTLGQGSEVLTYSQSDAQRDKSGRPSGRFSAERPERSVSTLKIQRTEQGDSAVYLCASSLERGYQPQHFGDGTRLSIL.

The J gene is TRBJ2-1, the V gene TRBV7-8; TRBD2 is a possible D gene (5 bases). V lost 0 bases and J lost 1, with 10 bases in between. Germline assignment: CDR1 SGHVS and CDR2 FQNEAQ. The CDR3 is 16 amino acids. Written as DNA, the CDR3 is TGTGCCAGCAGCTTAGCGTCGACTATATCCTACAATGAGCAGTTCTTC. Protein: CASSLASTISYNEQFF.